These 21 T cell receptor beta chains came from one sample sequenced in a study of blood T cell repertoires in COVID-19. Measured with immunoSEQ multiplex PCR; TCRdb has only the in-frame clones, and not every one. In the table there are about 74,000 clones, 88% of which are singletons. Specimen: peripheral blood. These receptors came from a woman older than 75 with active or convalescent COVID-19.

The chain employs TRBV27 and TRBJ1-2; 8 bases align to TRBD1. CDR1 MNHEY and CDR2 SMNVEV come from the germline V gene (reference sequence). The V gene end was trimmed by 5 bases and the J gene end by 4 bases; junction bases not matched to a gene: 9. The CDR3 loop spans 15 amino acids. The CDR3 bases are TGTGCCAGCAGTGTAAGACAAACAGGGGGCTATGGCTACACCTTC. This codes for CASSVRQTGGYGYTF.

The chain combines TRBV5-5 with TRBJ2-7; D gene unclear. V shed 4 bases and J shed 4 bases, with 9 bases lying between them. Germline V gives CDR1 SGHKS, CDR2 YYEKEE (reference sequence). The CDR3 runs to 12 residues. Here the CDR3 reads CASSPTGYEQYF. The CDR3 coding sequence is TGTGCCAGCAGCCCGACGGGTTACGAGCAGTACTTC.

The CDR3 loop reads CASSVEGDTDTQYF. CDR3 nucleotides: TGTGCCAGCAGCGTAGAAGGGGACACAGATACGCAGTATTTT. The chain carries TRBV9 and TRBJ2-3; D possibly corresponds to TRBD1 (5 bases). CDR1 SGDLS and CDR2 YYNGEE come from the germline V gene. V shed 0 bases and J shed 2 bases, with 7 bases lying between them. The CDR3 has 14 amino acids.

This clone has only one observation. The chain has TRBV7-2 and TRBJ2-5; 9 nucleotides agree with TRBD2. The CDR3 runs 16 residues. The germline V gene encodes CDR1 SGHTA and CDR2 FQGNSA. After removal of 0 bases from V and 5 bases from J, the junction contained 7 bases not matched to a gene. The CDR3 protein is CASSLAQAGGHETQYF. CDR3 bases: TGTGCCAGCAGCTTAGCGCAGGCGGGGGGGCATGAGACCCAGTACTTC. Full variable domain (remainder filled in from reference TRBV7-2 and TRBJ2-5): GAGVSQSPSNKVTEKGKDVELRCDPISGHTALYWYRQSLGQGLEFLIYFQGNSAPDKSGLPSDRFSAERTGGSVSTLTIQRTQQEDSAVYLCASSLAQAGGHETQYFGPGTRLLVL.

The rearrangement uses TRBV5-1 and TRBJ1-2; 9 bases fit TRBD1. Germline lookup yields CDR1 SGHRS and CDR2 YFSETQ. With V trimmed by 4 bases and J by 4 bases, 5 bases remained unmatched. CDR3 size: 14 residues. The CDR3 DNA follows: TGCGCCAGCAGCCGGGACAGGGAAATCTATGGCTACACCTTC. Its translation is CASSRDREIYGYTF.

This chain connects TRBV7-2 to TRBJ1-5; 8 bases match TRBD1. The V and J ends lost 5 bases and 5 bases, in that order; junction bases with no gene match: 5. Germline CDR1 is SGHTA and CDR2 is FQGNSA. This CDR3 contains 14 residues. The CDR3 sequence is CASSRDRTYQPQHF. The CDR3 DNA reads as TGTGCCAGCAGCCGGGACAGGACGTATCAGCCCCAGCATTTT. Based on the CDR3 plus reference TRBV7-2 and TRBJ1-5, the full variable domain is GAGVSQSPSNKVTEKGKDVELRCDPISGHTALYWYRQSLGQGLEFLIYFQGNSAPDKSGLPSDRFSAERTGGSVSTLTIQRTQQEDSAVYLCASSRDRTYQPQHFGDGTRLSIL.

The gene calls are TRBV20-1 and TRBJ1-1; 10 positions match TRBD1. Per germline, CDR1 DFQATT and CDR2 SNEGSKA (reference sequence). The J segment lost 11 bases and the V segment lost 2 bases, leaving 2 bases of the junction unmatched. The CDR3 totals 11 residues. The CDR3 DNA reads TGCAGTGCTAGATCGGACAGGGGGGCTTTCTTT. It encodes CSARSDRGAFF.

This chain links TRBV27 with TRBJ1-1; possibly TRBD1 for D (6 bases). CDR3 length equals 15 residues. V was shortened by 6 bases and J by 3 bases, with 17 bases between the two germline ends. The germline V gene has CDR1 MNHEY and CDR2 SMNVEV (reference sequence). The CDR3 loop is CASRHDRRGHTEAFF. CDR3 bases: TGTGCCAGCAGGCATGATCGCAGGGGTCACACTGAAGCTTTCTTT.

The chain recombines TRBV18 with TRBJ2-1, with 8 bases aligning to TRBD1. Germline V gene sequence: CDR1 KGHSH, CDR2 LQKENI. After removal of 5 bases from V and 0 bases from J, the junction contained 3 bases not matched to a gene. The CDR3 has 15 residues. Written as DNA, the CDR3 is TGTGCCAGCTCAGCACAGGGGGTCTCCTACAATGAGCAGTTCTTC. It specifies CASSAQGVSYNEQFF.

The genes are TRBV28 and TRBJ2-7; TRBD2 might be the D (6 bases). With 6 bases removed from V and 3 bases from J, the gap between germline ends came to 15 bases. Germline CDR1 MDHEN, CDR2 SYDVKM. The CDR3 extends over 14 amino acids. The DNA for the CDR3 is TGTGCCAGCAGCGACACTAGCTGGCGCTACGAGCAGTACTTC. Its protein product is CASSDTSWRYEQYF.

The chain couples TRBV7-2 to TRBJ2-5; D gene ambiguous. The germline V and J ends were trimmed by 2 bases and 12 bases, with 16 bases remaining between them. The CDR3 has 13 amino acids. In germline, CDR1 is SGHTA, CDR2 FQGNSA. The CDR3 DNA is TGTGCCAGCAGCTTACAGTCTCACCTTGTGGAGTACTTC. Translation: CASSLQSHLVEYF.

This chain connects TRBV3-1 (or the pseudogene TRBV3-2) to TRBJ1-4, with unresolved D. The V and J ends lost 4 bases and 4 bases respectively, with 7 bases between them. Per the germline V gene, CDR1 is LGHDT and CDR2 is YNNKEL (reference sequence). The CDR3 is 13 amino acids. This CDR3 reads CASSPQVNEKLFF. The CDR3 DNA reads TGTGCCAGCAGCCCCCAGGTTAATGAAAAACTGTTTTTT.

The V call is TRBV7-2, the J call TRBJ1-2; D is unclear. The V gene's germline CDR1 is SGHTA and CDR2 FQGNSA. V lost 5 bases and J 2 bases, leaving 12 bases between the germline ends. This CDR3 has 14 residues. As DNA, the CDR3 is TGTGCCAGCAGCGGAGAGGCGAGGAACTATGGCTACACCTTC. This codes for CASSGEARNYGYTF.

This clone is judged medium-sized (0.01 to 0.1%). The chain is built from TRBV12-3 or TRBV12-4 and TRBJ2-7, with D unclear. Deletions cut 1 base from V and 7 bases from J, with 11 bases between. CDR3 length equals 13 residues. The CDR3 DNA reads TGTGCCAGCAGTTTAGTATCCCCCCTAGAGCAGTACTTC. It yields the protein CASSLVSPLEQYF.

This chain connects TRBV5-4 to TRBJ2-5; 7 nucleotides align to TRBD2. CDR1 is SGHNT and CDR2 is YYREEE in the germline V gene (reference sequence). This CDR3 region has 15 residues. V shed 3 bases and J 5 bases; nucleotides not matched to a gene: 10. CDR3 sequence reads: CASSYSGGSRETQYF. In nucleotides, the CDR3 is TGTGCCAGCAGCTACTCCGGGGGGTCGAGGGAGACCCAGTACTTC.

Of note for this clone: Other DNA variants within this sample encode the same CDR3. The chain joins TRBV7-8 to TRBJ2-3, with TRBD2 as a possible D gene (6 bases). Trimming removed 0 bases at V and 0 bases at J, with 10 bases between. Per the germline V gene, CDR1 is SGHVS and CDR2 is FQNEAQ. CDR3 length: 16 residues. For the CDR3, the DNA is TGTGCCAGCAGCTTAGCGACTGGGACTAGCACAGATACGCAGTATTTT. The encoded protein is CASSLATGTSTDTQYF. Full variable domain (missing parts from reference TRBV7-8 and TRBJ2-3): GAGVSQSPRYKVAKRGQDVALRCDPISGHVSLFWYQQALGQGPEFLTYFQNEAQLDKSGLPSDRFFAERPEGSVSTLKIQRTQQEDSAVYLCASSLATGTSTDTQYFGPGTRLTVL.

This chain uses TRBV14 with TRBJ2-5, with D possibly TRBD1 on 6 matching bases. Trimming left V 0 bases short and J 0 bases short, with 14 bases between. The germline V gene encodes CDR1 SGHDN and CDR2 FVKESK. CDR3 size: 17 residues. This chain's CDR3 is CASSQDLRTAYQETQYF. The CDR3 DNA reads as TGTGCCAGCAGCCAAGATCTAAGGACAGCCTACCAAGAGACCCAGTACTTC.

This chain joins TRBV3-1 (or the pseudogene TRBV3-2) and TRBJ2-1; 11 bases are shared with TRBD2. The ends lost 0 bases at V and 0 bases at J; junction bases unmatched: 4. The CDR3 extends over 18 amino acids. In germline, CDR1 is LGHDT, CDR2 YNNKEL (reference sequence). CDR3 bases: TGTGCCAGCAGCCAAGACCCTCTAGCGGGAGGCTCCTACAATGAGCAGTTCTTC. Translated: CASSQDPLAGGSYNEQFF.

The chain recombines TRBV6-5 with TRBJ2-2; D gene unclear. Trimming stripped 0 bases from V and 5 bases from J, with 4 bases between. The CDR3 contains 13 residues. From germline, CDR1 is MNHEY and CDR2 SVGAGI. The CDR3 loop reads CASSYSSTGELFF. The CDR3 bases are TGTGCCAGCAGTTACTCGAGTACCGGGGAGCTGTTTTTT.

The V and J genes are TRBV11-3 and TRBJ2-1, with 7 bases aligning to TRBD2. V trimming: 2 bases; J trimming: 3 bases; junction bases outside the gene matches: 4. CDR1 is SGHNT, CDR2 YENEEA, per germline. CDR3 length: 15 amino acids. DNA of the CDR3: TGTGCCAGCAGCTTACAGGGAGGGGACTACAATGAGCAGTTCTTC. Its translation: CASSLQGGDYNEQFF.

V gene TRBV19 combines with J gene TRBJ1-2; 7 bases fit TRBD1. The trim removed 7 bases at V and 0 bases at J, leaving 5 bases unmatched. The CDR3 is 14 amino acids. CDR1 LNHDA and CDR2 SQIVND come from the germline V gene (reference sequence). CDR3 protein: CASTTGAANYGYTF. The CDR3 DNA follows: TGTGCCAGTACCACAGGGGCAGCTAACTATGGCTACACCTTC.